This T cell receptor (beta chain) was recorded in a study of blood T cell repertoires in COVID-19. Study context: COVID-19 samples collected from the United States, Italy and Spain covered acute and convalescent phases. T cells, B-cell-depleted T cells, or PBMCs supplied cDNA or gDNA.

CDR1 and CDR2 (germline): MDHEN, SYDVKM. The CDR3 has 14 amino acids. Trimming removed 9 bases from V and 5 bases from J, with 19 bases in between. Study processing details: Counts of nucleated cells, estimated from reference gene primer amplification, were obtained. The method was immunoSEQ multiplex PCR; TCRdb's version includes in-frame clones alone and lacks a portion of them. From that table come the V and J calls and clone size; the DNA was used to work out D and trimming. Seen here are around 250,000 clones, approximately 86% observed once, and the top ten hold less than 4%. The chain couples TRBV28 to TRBJ1-1; D gene ambiguous. The sequence derives from a woman aged 18-29 years with acute or convalescent COVID-19. Material for sequencing was peripheral blood. The CDR3 DNA sequence: TGTGCCAGTTTACGTGGATGGGGAGAAACTGAAGCTTTCTTT. Protein product: CASLRGWGETEAFF.